These 24 T cell receptor beta chains came from one sample sequenced in a study of lymphopenia after photon versus proton radiotherapy. The data were produced by immunoSEQ multiplex PCR, yet TCRdb's version contains in-frame clones alone and is incomplete. The repertoire includes approximately 91,000 clones, more than 70% of them detected once, and 1.3% to 1.5% sits in the top ten. The material was peripheral blood, obtained from a patient treated with proton-based radiotherapy. The receptors come from a man in his 60s with pancreatic cancer.

Notes on this clone: Germline is not matched at one junction end, which may reflect a read error. The V and J genes are TRBV7-7 and TRBJ2-3; weak D call: TRBD1 (6 bases). Germline V lookup: CDR1 SSHAT, CDR2 FNYEAQ (reference sequence). The CDR3 runs 15 residues. CDR3 region: CASSPGERPTDTQYF. DNA of the CDR3: TGTGCTAGCAGCCCAGGGGAGCGGCCCACAGATACGCAGTATTTT.

The chain combines TRBV2 with TRBJ2-1; weak D call: TRBD2 (5 bases). CDR3 length: 14 residues. Germline V gene data show CDR1 as SNHLY and CDR2 as FYNNEI. With 0 bases removed from V and 9 bases from J, the gap between germline ends came to 12 bases. The CDR3 is CASSEARGSAEQFF. Here the CDR3 DNA reads TGTGCCAGCAGTGAAGCAAGAGGGAGCGCTGAGCAGTTCTTC.

The chain carries TRBV6-1 and TRBJ1-5; maybe TRBD1 (5 bases). From germline, CDR1 is MNHNS and CDR2 SASEGT. The CDR3 length is 13 residues. With 5 bases removed from V and 4 bases from J, the gap between germline ends came to 9 bases. CDR3: CASSRQQNQPQHF. The CDR3 DNA follows: TGTGCCAGCAGTCGACAGCAGAATCAGCCCCAGCATTTT.

V and J are TRBV2 and TRBJ2-2; no clear D. Trimming cost V 7 bases and J 0 bases, with 6 bases left between them. Germline loops: CDR1 SNHLY, CDR2 FYNNEI. The CDR3 is 13 amino acids. Here the CDR3 reads CASKVSNTGELFF. The DNA of the CDR3 is TGTGCCAGCAAGGTTTCGAACACCGGGGAGCTGTTTTTT.

This clone appeared a few times. The V gene is TRBV28, the J gene TRBJ1-1; 8 positions agree with TRBD1. The germline gives CDR1 MDHEN, CDR2 SYDVKM. The CDR3 is 15 residues long. V lost 6 bases to trimming and J lost 1 base; unmatched junction nucleotides: 7. As DNA, the CDR3 is TGTGCCAGCAGCTCACAGACAGGGGAGAACACTGAAGCTTTCTTT. Translated, it gives CASSSQTGENTEAFF.

The chain links TRBV10-3 to TRBJ1-1; TRBD1 agrees at 10 bases. CDR3 length: 18 residues. With 1 base clipped from V and 1 base from J, the junction kept 9 bases outside the gene matches. Germline V CDR1 and CDR2: ENHRY, SYGVKD. The CDR3 DNA reads TGTGCCATCAGTGAGTTGTCCGGACAGGGGGTTCAGAACACTGAAGCTTTCTTT. Its protein product is CAISELSGQGVQNTEAFF.

This clone was seen a single time. The J gene is TRBJ2-1, the V gene TRBV29-1, with D hard to call. CDR1 and CDR2 from the germline V gene are SQVTM and ANQGSEA. The CDR3 is made up of 12 amino acids. V lost 0 bases to trimming and J lost 9 bases, with 9 bases between them. The DNA for the CDR3 is TGCAGCGTTGAAGATTTCCGGGCTGAGCAGTTCTTC. Translating it yields CSVEDFRAEQFF.

The chain uses TRBV6-1 and TRBJ2-2; no firm D call. Germline CDR1 is MNHNS and CDR2 is SASEGT. Trimming left V 5 bases short and J 14 bases short, with 15 bases between. The CDR3 runs 12 residues. This chain's CDR3 is CASSPVGRELFF. The CDR3 DNA is TGTGCCAGCAGTCCCGTGGGCCGAGAACTGTTTTTT.

CDR3 coding DNA: TGTGCCAGCAGGCGGACAGCGAACACTGAAGCTTTCTTT. Its protein product is CASRRTANTEAFF. The chain recombines TRBV5-8 with TRBJ1-1, with D possibly TRBD1 on 6 matching bases. Trimming cost V 5 bases and J 1 base, with 9 bases left between them. This CDR3 spans 13 amino acids. Germline assignment: CDR1 SGHTS and CDR2 YDEGEE.

V usage is TRBV27 and J usage is TRBJ1-3; D not certain. The CDR3 totals 13 residues. V shed 8 bases and J shed 5 bases, with 13 bases lying between them. From germline, CDR1 is MNHEY and CDR2 SMNVEV (reference sequence). The CDR3 bases are TGTGCCAGCGGGGAGAGCACGCGAAACACCATATATTTT. As protein: CASGESTRNTIYF.

There are a few counts of this clone. The chain joins TRBV2 to TRBJ2-7; D is tentatively TRBD1 or TRBD2 (5 bases each). The V gene's germline CDR1 is SNHLY and CDR2 FYNNEI. Trimming removed 8 bases from V and 1 base from J, with 6 bases in between. CDR3 length equals 11 residues. The CDR3 is CASEGSYEQYF. CDR3 in DNA: TGTGCCAGCGAGGGGTCCTACGAGCAGTACTTC.

The genes are TRBV28 and TRBJ2-7, with D possibly matching TRBD2 (5 bases). This CDR3 is 11 amino acids long. Germline CDR1 reads MDHEN; CDR2 reads SYDVKM. V gave up 3 bases and J gave up 7 bases, with 7 bases separating them. The CDR3 here is CASSFGVEQYF. The DNA of the CDR3 is TGTGCCAGCAGTTTCGGGGTGGAGCAGTACTTC.

V gene TRBV9 combines with J gene TRBJ2-5; 7 bases align to TRBD1. The CDR3 length is 20 residues. Germline CDR1 and CDR2: SGDLS and YYNGEE. V shed 4 bases, J shed 3 bases, and the junction held 24 bases outside the gene matches. CDR3 sequence: CASSKNSGQASRKSEETQYF. Written as DNA, the CDR3 is TGTGCCAGCAGCAAAAACAGCGGACAGGCCTCCCGAAAATCAGAAGAGACCCAGTACTTC.

This clone was found a few times. The rearrangement uses TRBV5-6 and TRBJ2-1; 10 bases line up with TRBD2. V trimming: 2 bases; J trimming: 6 bases; junction bases outside the gene matches: 5. This CDR3 is built from 15 residues. Germline V lookup: CDR1 SGHDT, CDR2 YYEEEE. The CDR3 DNA reads as TGTGCCAGCAGCTTTCTAGCGGGAGTTCGCAATGAGCAGTTCTTC. It is translated as CASSFLAGVRNEQFF.

The chain joins TRBV5-6 to TRBJ2-4, with D perhaps assigned TRBD1 or TRBD2 (5 bases each). Trimming removed 3 bases from V and 8 bases from J, with 15 bases in between. The CDR3 contains 14 residues. The germline CDR1 and CDR2 sequences are SGHDT and YYEEEE. The CDR3 DNA reads TGTGCCAGCAGCTCTCAGGGCCCCGGGGACATTCAGTACTTC. This sequence encodes CASSSQGPGDIQYF.

This clone was found once. The same CDR3 can be traced to other DNA sequences in this sample. The chain links TRBV28 to TRBJ1-5; D gene unclear. Trimming took off 6 bases at V and 0 bases at J, with 3 bases between the two ends. Germline CDR1 reads MDHEN; CDR2 reads SYDVKM. The CDR3 is 12 amino acids. The CDR3 spells CASRYSNQPQHF. The DNA of the CDR3 is TGTGCCAGCAGATATAGCAATCAGCCCCAGCATTTT.

This clone was recorded only once. The chain employs TRBV28 and TRBJ1-2; unclear D gene. Per germline, CDR1 MDHEN and CDR2 SYDVKM. V was clipped by 6 bases and J by 4 bases, with 15 bases between them. CDR3 size: 14 residues. The CDR3 nucleotides are TGTGCCAGCAGCTTGTTCGCGATGGGCTATGGCTACACCTTC. Its protein product is CASSLFAMGYGYTF.

V and J are TRBV7-2 and TRBJ1-1; TRBD1 agrees at 7 bases. The germline V gene has CDR1 SGHTA and CDR2 FQGNSA. The CDR3 consists of 15 residues. The V and J ends lost 5 bases and 0 bases, in that order; junction bases with no gene match: 6. The CDR3 region has the DNA TGTGCCAGCAGCGCAAGACAGGGCATGAACACTGAAGCTTTCTTT. This gives the protein CASSARQGMNTEAFF. Variable domain in full (rest from reference TRBV7-2 and TRBJ1-1): GAGVSQSPSNKVTEKGKDVELRCDPISGHTALYWYRQSLGQGLEFLIYFQGNSAPDKSGLPSDRFSAERTGGSVSTLTIQRTQQEDSAVYLCASSARQGMNTEAFFGQGTRLTVV.

This rearrangement joins TRBV5-4 to TRBJ2-6; 11 nucleotides agree with TRBD1. This CDR3 region has 17 residues. The J segment lost 3 bases and the V segment lost 4 bases, leaving 6 bases of the junction unmatched. CDR1 and CDR2 (germline): SGHNT, YYREEE (reference sequence). Here the CDR3 DNA reads TGTGCCAGCAGCCAAGGACAGGGGGCCTATGGGGCCAACGTCCTGACTTTC. Protein: CASSQGQGAYGANVLTF.

This sequence joins TRBV18 and TRBJ1-1, with unresolved D. Germline V gene data show CDR1 as KGHSH and CDR2 as LQKENI. V shed 4 bases and J shed 3 bases, with 9 bases lying between them. CDR3 length: 13 residues. The CDR3 sequence: CASSLDRDTEAFF. DNA of the CDR3: TGTGCCAGCTCACTAGACCGGGACACTGAAGCTTTCTTT.

The rearrangement joins TRBV5-4 to TRBJ2-5; D is ambiguous. The CDR3 length is 11 residues. Germline CDR1 and CDR2: SGHNT and YYREEE (reference sequence). Trimming cost V 2 bases and J 5 bases, with 4 bases left between them. The chain's CDR3 is CASSLAETQYF. As DNA, the CDR3 is TGTGCCAGCAGCTTAGCTGAGACCCAGTACTTC.

The V call is TRBV5-1, the J call TRBJ2-3; the match to TRBD1 covers 7 bases. V shed 1 base, J shed 0 bases, and the junction held 8 bases outside the gene matches. The CDR3 consists of 17 residues. Germline V gene sequence: CDR1 SGHRS, CDR2 YFSETQ. CDR3 amino acids: CASSLSWTGASTDTQYF. The DNA for the CDR3 is TGCGCCAGCAGCTTGTCCTGGACAGGAGCTAGCACAGATACGCAGTATTTT.

The V call is TRBV6-1, the J call TRBJ2-7; 9 bases fit TRBD1. CDR1 and CDR2 (germline): MNHNS, SASEGT. V lost 4 bases, J lost 5 bases, and 6 bases stayed unmatched. The CDR3 extends over 14 amino acids. The CDR3 DNA follows: TGTGCCAGCAGTGGACTGGGACAGGGCAACGAGCAGTACTTC. The encoded protein is CASSGLGQGNEQYF.

Details on this clone: At one boundary the junction diverges from the germline segment, which might be a read error. This chain uses TRBV7-2 with TRBJ1-1; D unresolved. Per the germline V gene, CDR1 is SGHTA and CDR2 is FQGNSA. The CDR3 runs to 12 residues. DNA for the CDR3: TGTGCCAGCAGATTAGATACCAGTGAAGCTTTCTTT. It is translated as CASRLDTSEAFF.